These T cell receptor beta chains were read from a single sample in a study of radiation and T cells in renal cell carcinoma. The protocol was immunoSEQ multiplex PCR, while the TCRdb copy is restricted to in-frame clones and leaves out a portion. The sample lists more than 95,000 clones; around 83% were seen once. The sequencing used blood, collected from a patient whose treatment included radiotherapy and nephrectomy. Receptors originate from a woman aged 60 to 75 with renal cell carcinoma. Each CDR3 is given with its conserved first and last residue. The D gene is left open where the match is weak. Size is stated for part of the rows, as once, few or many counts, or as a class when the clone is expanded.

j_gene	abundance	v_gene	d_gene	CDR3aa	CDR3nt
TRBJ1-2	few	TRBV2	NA	CASSDRDGYTF	TGTGCCAGCAGTGACAGGGATGGCTACACCTTC
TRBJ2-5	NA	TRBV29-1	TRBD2	CSQTSGGGTQYF	TGCAGCCAAACTAGCGGCGGAGGGACCCAGTACTTC
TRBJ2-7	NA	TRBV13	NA	CASSLGGRGSSYEQYF	TGTGCCAGCAGCTTAGGGGGGCGGGGAAGCTCCTACGAGCAGTACTTC
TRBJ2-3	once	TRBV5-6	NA	CASSFSSVDTQYF	TGTGCCAGCAGCTTCAGTTCCGTGGATACGCAGTATTTT
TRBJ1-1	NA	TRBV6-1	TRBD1	CASSESGQASEAFF	TGTGCCAGCAGTGAGTCGGGACAGGCTTCCGAAGCTTTCTTT
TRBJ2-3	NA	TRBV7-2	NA	CASSLERPGTDTQYF	TGTGCCAGCAGCCTAGAGCGCCCCGGGACAGATACGCAGTATTTT
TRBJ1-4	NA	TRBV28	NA	CASSPQEYEKLFF	TGTGCCAGCAGTCCCCAAGAGTATGAAAAACTGTTTTTT
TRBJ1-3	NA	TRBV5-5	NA	CASSLGSGPSSGNTIYF	TGTGCCAGCAGCTTGGGGTCAGGGCCCAGCTCTGGAAACACCATATATTTT
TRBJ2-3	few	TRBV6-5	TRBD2	CASRMGFGGTDTQYF	TGTGCCAGCAGAATGGGGTTCGGGGGGACAGATACGCAGTATTTT
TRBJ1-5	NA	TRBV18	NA	CASSVGHSRGQPQHF	TGTGCCAGCTCCGTGGGACATTCTAGGGGTCAGCCCCAGCATTTT
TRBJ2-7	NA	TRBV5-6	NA	CASSLGGSPEQYF	TGTGCCAGCAGCTTGGGGGGTTCCCCCGAGCAGTACTTC
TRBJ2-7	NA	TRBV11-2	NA	CASSLGTPNEQYF	TGTGCCAGCAGCTTAGGGACCCCGAACGAGCAGTACTTC
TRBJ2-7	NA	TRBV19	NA	CASSIDRGYSYEQYF	TGTGCCAGTAGTATAGATCGAGGGTACTCCTACGAGCAGTACTTC
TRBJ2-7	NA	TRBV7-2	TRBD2	CASSKQREGPGEQYF	TGTGCCAGCAGCAAACAGCGGGAGGGCCCGGGCGAGCAGTACTTC
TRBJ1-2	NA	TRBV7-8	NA	CASTLAGWNGYTF	TGTGCCAGCACGCTGGCAGGGTGGAACGGCTACACCTTC
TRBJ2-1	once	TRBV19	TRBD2	CASSIRSSGTSRGYNEQFF	TGTGCCAGTAGTATAAGGTCGAGCGGGACGTCGAGAGGTTACAATGAGCAGTTCTTC
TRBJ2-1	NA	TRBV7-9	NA	CASSLGREYNEQFF	TGTGCCAGCAGCTTGGGTCGGGAATACAATGAGCAGTTCTTC
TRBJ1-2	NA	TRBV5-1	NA	CASSPSGAPNYGYTF	TGCGCCAGCAGCCCATCGGGGGCCCCTAACTATGGCTACACCTTC
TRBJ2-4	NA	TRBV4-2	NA	CASSQDLGSGSPQGF	TGTGCCAGCAGCCAAGATCTGGGGAGCGGAAGCCCCCAGGGCTTC
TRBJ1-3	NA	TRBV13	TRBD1	CASSSRDRASGNTIYF	TGTGCCAGCAGCAGCAGGGACAGGGCCTCTGGAAACACCATATATTTT
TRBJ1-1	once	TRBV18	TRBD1	CASSPLGTGETEAFF	TGTGCCAGCTCACCACTCGGGACAGGGGAAACTGAAGCTTTCTTT
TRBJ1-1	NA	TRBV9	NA	CASSREGTEAFF	TGTGCCAGCAGCAGGGAGGGAACGGAAGCTTTCTTT
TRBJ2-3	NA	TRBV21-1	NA	CASRFGSTSGKGYTDTQYF	TGTGCCAGCAGGTTTGGGAGCACTAGCGGGAAAGGGTACACAGATACGCAGTATTTT
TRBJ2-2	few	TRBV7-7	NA	CASSSELVTGELFF	TGTGCTAGCAGCTCCGAGTTAGTAACCGGGGAGCTGTTTTTT
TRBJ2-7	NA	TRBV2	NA	CASRGPTYEQYF	TGTGCCAGCAGGGGACCGACCTACGAGCAGTACTTC
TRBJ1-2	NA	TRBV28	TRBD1	CASDRGGYGYTF	TGTGCCAGCGACAGGGGGGGGTATGGCTACACCTTC
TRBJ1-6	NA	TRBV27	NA	CASRPQGGGSPLHF	TGTGCCAGCAGACCACAGGGCGGAGGTTCACCCCTCCACTTT
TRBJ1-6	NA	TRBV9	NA	CASSPFGQIDNSPLHF	TGTGCCAGCAGTCCTTTTGGACAGATTGATAATTCACCCCTCCACTTT
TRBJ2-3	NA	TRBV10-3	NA	CAISGLVTDTQYF	TGTGCCATCAGTGGGCTAGTCACAGATACGCAGTATTTT
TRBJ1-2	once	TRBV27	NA	CASSLKGEGYGYTF	TGTGCCAGCAGTTTAAAGGGGGAAGGCTATGGCTACACCTTC
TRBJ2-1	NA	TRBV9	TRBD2	CASSGGWASGPSDEQFF	TGTGCCAGCAGCGGGGGGTGGGCTAGCGGGCCGTCGGATGAGCAGTTCTTC
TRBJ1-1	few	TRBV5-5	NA	CASSPEYLSTEAFF	TGTGCCAGCAGCCCCGAGTACCTGAGCACTGAAGCTTTCTTT
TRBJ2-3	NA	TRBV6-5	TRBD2	CASSWTSGTTDTQYF	TGTGCCAGCAGTTGGACTAGCGGGACCACAGATACGCAGTATTTT
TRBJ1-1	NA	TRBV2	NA	CATTTDSLNTEAFF	TGTGCCACCACCACGGACAGTCTTAACACTGAAGCTTTCTTT
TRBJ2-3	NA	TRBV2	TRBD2	CASSSFGSGGPASSTDTQYF	TGTGCCAGCAGTTCTTTTGGGAGCGGGGGACCAGCCTCTAGCACAGATACGCAGTATTTT
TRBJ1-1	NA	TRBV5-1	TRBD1	CASSSGTEIMNTEAFF	TGCGCCAGCAGCTCTGGGACAGAAATCATGAACACTGAAGCTTTCTTT
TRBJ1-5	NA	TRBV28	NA	CASSLLGNQPQHF	TGTGCCAGCAGTTTATTAGGTAATCAGCCCCAGCATTTT
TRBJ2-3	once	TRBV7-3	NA	CASSRTALTDTQYF	TGTGCCAGCAGCCGGACAGCCCTCACAGATACGCAGTATTTT
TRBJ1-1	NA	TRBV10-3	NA	CAISGLSSPNTEAFF	TGTGCCATCTCGGGTCTGTCGAGCCCGAACACTGAAGCTTTCTTT
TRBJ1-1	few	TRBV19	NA	CATRNGVLTEAFF	TGTGCCACCCGCAATGGGGTTTTGACTGAAGCTTTCTTT
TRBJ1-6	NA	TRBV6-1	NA	CASSEVGQGNSPLHF	TGTGCCAGCAGTGAAGTAGGGCAAGGAAACTCACCCCTCCACTTT